A single sample is the source of the 8 T cell receptor beta chains below, sequenced in a study of blood T cell repertoires in COVID-19. The data were produced by immunoSEQ multiplex PCR, yet TCRdb's version contains in-frame clones alone and is incomplete. The repertoire holds over 300,000 clones, with around 90% as singletons. Sequenced material: peripheral blood. The receptors were gathered from a man between 18 and 29 years old with active or convalescent COVID-19.

This clone occurred a few times. The rearrangement links TRBV5-1 to TRBJ1-1, with D tentatively TRBD1 (6 bases). The CDR3 covers 15 residues. Germline CDR1 reads SGHRS; CDR2 reads YFSETQ. The V end was cut by 3 bases, the J end by 0 bases, with 12 bases between. The CDR3 protein is CASSWGQWVNTEAFF. Written as DNA, the CDR3 is TGCGCCAGCAGCTGGGGACAATGGGTGAACACTGAAGCTTTCTTT.

CDR3 sequence (DNA): TGTGCCAGCTCACCAGAGGATCGGGGGCCCCAGCATTTT. This sequence encodes CASSPEDRGPQHF. The chain employs TRBV18 and TRBJ1-5; D uncertain. Per germline, CDR1 KGHSH and CDR2 LQKENI. The CDR3 has 13 residues. Trimming pared 2 bases from V and 9 bases from J, leaving 11 bases between.

V is TRBV27 and J is TRBJ2-7, with no clear D. The V end was cut by 6 bases, the J end by 5 bases, with 11 bases between. Germline V gene data show CDR1 as MNHEY and CDR2 as SMNVEV (reference sequence). The CDR3 covers 12 residues. The CDR3, as DNA: TGTGCCAGCAGATTGTCCCCTAACGAGCAGTACTTC. It translates to CASRLSPNEQYF.

The chain couples TRBV5-1 to TRBJ1-2; a weak D match, TRBD1 (5 bases). The V end lost 4 bases, the J end lost 5 bases, and 15 bases lay between the germline ends. CDR1 and CDR2 (germline): SGHRS, YFSETQ. The CDR3 length is 14 residues. This CDR3 is CASSPIGGSYGYTF. CDR3 in DNA: TGCGCCAGCAGCCCGATTGGGGGGTCGTATGGCTACACCTTC.

V gene TRBV29-1 combines with J gene TRBJ1-1, with D tentatively TRBD1 (5 bases). CDR1 and CDR2 from the germline V gene are SQVTM and ANQGSEA. This CDR3 spans 15 amino acids. Trimming left V 1 base short and J 0 bases short, with 12 bases between. The CDR3 region is CSVEGARDMNTEAFF. CDR3 nucleotides: TGCAGCGTTGAAGGGGCCAGGGATATGAACACTGAAGCTTTCTTT.

The chain links TRBV5-6 to TRBJ1-2, with a tentative D call TRBD1 (5 bases). This CDR3 is built from 15 residues. V lost 1 base and J lost 3, with 13 bases in between. Germline V gives CDR1 SGHDT, CDR2 YYEEEE. CDR3 amino acids: CASSLLTVSDYGYTF. CDR3 sequence (DNA): TGTGCCAGCAGCTTGCTGACAGTATCGGACTATGGCTACACCTTC. Complete variable domain (other parts from reference TRBV5-6 and TRBJ1-2): DAGVTQSPTHLIKTRGQQVTLRCSPKSGHDTVSWYQQALGQGPQFIFQYYEEEERQRGNFPDRFSGHQFPNYSSELNVNALLLGDSALYLCASSLLTVSDYGYTFGSGTRLTVV.

V usage is TRBV19 and J usage is TRBJ2-3; TRBD2 matches at 12 bases. The length of the CDR3 is 17 residues. Trimming at V came to 1 base and at J to 2 bases, leaving 4 bases not matched to a gene. CDR1 LNHDA and CDR2 SQIVND come from the germline V gene (reference sequence). CDR3 sequence reads: CASSIGLAGEPTDTQYF. In DNA form, the CDR3 reads TGTGCCAGTAGTATAGGACTAGCGGGGGAGCCCACAGATACGCAGTATTTT. The full variable domain, with the rest looked up from reference TRBV19 and TRBJ2-3, is DGGITQSPKYLFRKEGQNVTLSCEQNLNHDAMYWYRQDPGQGLRLIYYSQIVNDFQKGDIAEGYSVSREKKESFPLTVTSAQKNPTAFYLCASSIGLAGEPTDTQYFGPGTRLTVL.

The chain joins TRBV28 to TRBJ1-5, with 8 bases fitting TRBD1. In germline, CDR1 is MDHEN, CDR2 SYDVKM. The trim removed 4 bases at V and 2 bases at J, leaving 1 base unmatched. There are 14 residues in the CDR3. The CDR3 spells CASSYRGGNQPQHF. CDR3 sequence (DNA): TGTGCCAGCAGTTACAGGGGGGGCAATCAGCCCCAGCATTTT.